The rows below give T cell receptor beta chains drawn from one sample of a study of blood T cells in healthy people across ages. TCRdb analysed the 5' RACE reads with MiXCR anew, one entry per CDR3 protein. Here the sample spans around 1.1 million distinct CDR3 sequences, around two fifths being singletons. Sample: blood. These receptors originate from a man aged 18 to 30 in good health. The CDR3 runs from the conserved cysteine through the conserved F or W. Each record gives: J gene, V gene, clone size, D gene, CDR3 DNA, CDR3 protein. A D gene is named only where the DNA matches it firmly. Clone size is shown for a subset of rows, as once, few, many or a class of expanded clone.

>TRBJ1-1|TRBV20-1|-|-
TGCAGTGCTAGAGAGGACAGCTACACTGAAGCTTTCTTT
CSAREDSYTEAFF
>TRBJ2-1|TRBV12-3/TRBV12-4|-|-
TGTGCCAGCAGTTTCCCTCAATCTCGCTCCTACAATGAGCAGTTCTTC
CASSFPQSRSYNEQFF
>TRBJ2-7|TRBV4-3|-|TRBD2
TGCGCCAGCAGCCAAGATTGGGCGGGGGGATTCTACGAGCAGTACTTC
CASSQDWAGGFYEQYF
>TRBJ1-5|TRBV20-1|-|TRBD1
TGCAGTGCTAGAGAAGGTAGCGTGGGGACAGCGAACAATCAGCCCCAGCATTTT
CSAREGSVGTANNQPQHF
>TRBJ1-5|TRBV7-2|many|-
TGTGCCAGCAGCTTCGGGAATAGCAATCAGCCCCAGCATTTT
CASSFGNSNQPQHF
>TRBJ2-7|TRBV6-5|few|-
TGTGCCAGCAGTTACGCGCGGGGAACCTACGAGCAGTACTTC
CASSYARGTYEQYF
>TRBJ1-1|TRBV29-1|-|-
TGCAGCGGGGGAGGAGGGGCAGGGACCTATGAAGCTTTCTTT
CSGGGGAGTYEAFF
>TRBJ2-7|TRBV3-1|once|TRBD1
TGTGCCAGCAGCCATTACAGGGGGGACAATGAGCAGTACTTC
CASSHYRGDNEQYF
>TRBJ2-3|TRBV4-2|-|TRBD2
TGTGCCAGCAGCCAAGATTCCGGGGGAGGGGATACGCAGTATTTT
CASSQDSGGGDTQYF
>TRBJ2-7|TRBV5-4|-|-
TGTGCCACCACCAAGGCAGAGACCTACGAGCAGTACTTC
CATTKAETYEQYF
>TRBJ2-3|TRBV25-1|few|-
TGTGCCAGCAGCGATACCCGGGACACAGATACGCAGTATTTT
CASSDTRDTDTQYF
>TRBJ2-1|TRBV7-9|-|-
TGTGCCAGCAGCTTAGTAGGGAGACAAGAGACCCAGTTCTTC
CASSLVGRQETQFF
>TRBJ2-2|TRBV29-1|-|TRBD1
TGCAGCGTTGAAGAGGGACAGTCTATCGGGGAGCTGTTTTTT
CSVEEGQSIGELFF
>TRBJ2-2|TRBV19|-|TRBD2
TGTGCCAGTAGTATGTCGTCTAGCGGCCGGGGCACCGGGGAGCTGTTTTTT
CASSMSSSGRGTGELFF
>TRBJ2-3|TRBV12-3/TRBV12-4|-|-
TGTGCCAGCAGTCCAGGGCCCTGGCGGGTGGCAGATACGCAGTATTTT
CASSPGPWRVADTQYF
>TRBJ1-1|TRBV2|-|TRBD1
TGTGCCAGCGTGGGGCAGGGGGCTGAAGCTTTCTTT
CASVGQGAEAFF
>TRBJ2-2|TRBV10-3|few|-
TGTGCCATCAGTGAGTGGGGAGGAAGGAACACCGGGGAGCTGTTTTTT
CAISEWGGRNTGELFF
>TRBJ2-2|TRBV12-3/TRBV12-4|-|TRBD1
TGTGCCAGCAGTTTAGACGGGACAGGGTATATCGGCGGCACCGGGGAGCTGTTTTTT
CASSLDGTGYIGGTGELFF
>TRBJ2-3|TRBV7-9|-|-
TGTGCCAGCAGCTCTGCCTCTATCACAGATACGCAGTATTTT
CASSSASITDTQYF
>TRBJ2-3|TRBV5-1|many|TRBD1
TGCGCCAGCAGCATGGGACAGTCAACAACACCGACAGATACGCAGTATTTT
CASSMGQSTTPTDTQYF
>TRBJ1-5|TRBV12-3/TRBV12-4|-|-
TGTGCCAGCAGTCTAGAGCTGGCTAATCAGCCCCAGCATTTT
CASSLELANQPQHF
>TRBJ1-2|TRBV21-1|-|-
TGTGCCAGCAGCAAAAAGGACAGGGGAAACTATGGCTACACCTTC
CASSKKDRGNYGYTF
>TRBJ2-4|TRBV5-1|few|TRBD1
TGCGCCAGCAGTCCCGGACAGGTAATGTCCATTCAGTACTTC
CASSPGQVMSIQYF
>TRBJ2-5|TRBV7-9|few|TRBD2
TGTGCCAGCAGCTTTTTGAGCGGCGGGGGAGGTTTTGCGACCCAGTACTTC
CASSFLSGGGGFATQYF
>TRBJ2-1|TRBV5-1|few|-
TGCGCCAGCAGCAGGGCCGCTTACAATGAGCAGTTCTTC
CASSRAAYNEQFF
>TRBJ1-5|TRBV4-1|-|-
TGCGCCAGCAGCCAAGGGGCTACCAATCAGCCCCAGCATTTT
CASSQGATNQPQHF
>TRBJ1-1|TRBV3-1|few|-
TGTGCCAGCAGCCAAGAAGTGCTCGCTTTAGCGGCTGAAGCTTTCTTT
CASSQEVLALAAEAFF
>TRBJ2-3|TRBV11-2|-|-
TGTGCCAGCAGCCCGGGGGTCACAGATACGCAGTATTTT
CASSPGVTDTQYF
>TRBJ1-5|TRBV24-1|few|-
TGTGCCACCAGTGACCCCGGACAGCTAAATCAGCCCCAGCATTTT
CATSDPGQLNQPQHF
>TRBJ1-1|TRBV6-1|few|-
TGTGCCAGTGCCATTTGGGAGGGCACTGAAGCTTTCTTT
CASAIWEGTEAFF
>TRBJ2-7|TRBV2|-|TRBD1
TGTGCCAGCAGTGAGTTTGGGACAGGGGGCTACGAGCAGTACTTC
CASSEFGTGGYEQYF
>TRBJ1-4|TRBV9|once|-
TGTGCCAGCAGCGCGGCTGCCGAAGAAAAACTGTTTTTT
CASSAAAEEKLFF
>TRBJ2-1|TRBV6-1|-|-
TGTGCCAGCAGTGTACAAGACCTGAGCTCCTACAATGAGCAGTTCTTC
CASSVQDLSSYNEQFF
>TRBJ2-3|TRBV19|-|-
TGCGCCAGTAGTACCTTTAGCGGCAGCTCCACAGATACGCAGTATTTT
CASSTFSGSSTDTQYF
>TRBJ2-5|TRBV20-1|-|-
TGCAGTGCGGAGACAATACACCAGGAGACCCAGTACTTC
CSAETIHQETQYF
>TRBJ2-1|TRBV13|-|-
TGTGCCAGCAGTTCAGAGGGGCCGGTCGAGACCCAGTTCTTC
CASSSEGPVETQFF
>TRBJ2-7|TRBV29-1|-|-
TGCAGCGCCGGGACCCCCAGCGAGCAGTACTTC
CSAGTPSEQYF
>TRBJ1-1|TRBV7-8|-|-
TGTGCCAGCAGCTCCTCCAGGGTGATGGGCATGAACACTGAAGCTTTCTTT
CASSSSRVMGMNTEAFF
>TRBJ2-5|TRBV12-3/TRBV12-4|few|-
TGTGCCAGCAGTTTTCCCCACCAAGAGACCCAGTACTTC
CASSFPHQETQYF
>TRBJ1-2|TRBV6-6|few|-
TGTGCCAGCAGTTCCGGGCCGCCCTATGGCTACACCTTC
CASSSGPPYGYTF
>TRBJ2-7|TRBV20-1|-|TRBD1
TGCAGTGCTAGAGATGTGCAGGGGGCGGCCTACGAGCAGTACTTC
CSARDVQGAAYEQYF
>TRBJ2-1|TRBV10-3|-|TRBD1
TGTGCCATCAGTGCCATCGACAGGGGCCAGGACAATGAGCAGTTCTTC
CAISAIDRGQDNEQFF
>TRBJ1-5|TRBV29-1|-|-
TGCAGCGTTCTACAGGTGGGTCAGCCCCAGCATTTT
CSVLQVGQPQHF
>TRBJ2-3|TRBV9|few|TRBD1
TGTGCCAGCAGCCATTCTGGGACAGCCGGCACAGATACGCAGTATTTT
CASSHSGTAGTDTQYF
>TRBJ1-2|TRBV3-1|-|-
TGTGCCAGCAGCCAAGAAGGGCGGGCAGGAGATGGCTACACCTTC
CASSQEGRAGDGYTF
>TRBJ1-1|TRBV20-1|-|-
TGCAGTGCTAGAGGTAAGACAGGACGGACTGAAGCTTTCTTT
CSARGKTGRTEAFF
>TRBJ2-1|TRBV6-2/TRBV6-3|-|-
TGTGCCAGCAGTTACTCCGGACAGGTCCGGGGAGGTGAGCAGTTCTTC
CASSYSGQVRGGEQFF
>TRBJ2-2|TRBV20-1|-|-
TGCAGTGCTAGAGATGTGAACACCGGGGAGCTGTTTTTT
CSARDVNTGELFF
>TRBJ2-3|TRBV29-1|few|-
TGCAGCGTGAACAGGGAGGATACGCAGTATTTT
CSVNREDTQYF
>TRBJ2-6|TRBV11-1|-|TRBD2
TGTGCCAGCAGCGAGCTGGGGGGGATCGGTGGGGCCAACGTCCTGACTTTC
CASSELGGIGGANVLTF
>TRBJ2-1|TRBV9|few|-
TGTGCCAGCAGCGTAAGTGGGCGGGTAAACAATGAGCAGTTCTTC
CASSVSGRVNNEQFF
>TRBJ2-7|TRBV2|-|-
TGTGCCAGCAAGGTGTTGGTCGGCTCCTACGAGCAGTACTTC
CASKVLVGSYEQYF
>TRBJ2-1|TRBV14|-|-
TGTGCCAGCAGCCAAGATGAAATCCCTTACAGTGAGCAGTTCTTC
CASSQDEIPYSEQFF
>TRBJ1-1|TRBV20-1|-|-
TGCAGTGCTAGTATAGGGGGAGACACTGAAGCTTTCTTT
CSASIGGDTEAFF
>TRBJ2-3|TRBV3-1|-|TRBD2
TGTGCCAGCAGCCAAGATCATGCTAGCGGCGCAGATACGCAGTATTTT
CASSQDHASGADTQYF
>TRBJ1-2|TRBV7-2|-|-
TGTGCCAGCAGCAATACAGGGTGGGGCTACACCTTC
CASSNTGWGYTF
>TRBJ1-2|TRBV4-1|few|-
TGCGCCAGCAGCCAAGTTGGGTTTGGCTACACCTTC
CASSQVGFGYTF
>TRBJ1-6|TRBV7-6|few|TRBD1
TGTGCCAGCAGCTTAGCTGCCTATCGAGGGGGCTGGTCACCCCTCCACTTT
CASSLAAYRGGWSPLHF
>TRBJ1-1|TRBV7-2|-|-
TGTGCCAGCAGCTATGGGGGGCAGGACACTGAAGCTTTCTTT
CASSYGGQDTEAFF